The 28 T cell receptor beta chains below were found in one sample sequenced in a study of cytomegalovirus exposure and HLA in healthy donors. 60 Vbeta and 13 Jbeta primers were used in PCR. Sequencing used immunoSEQ multiplex PCR; TCRdb keeps in-frame clones, though not all of them. The repertoire holds around 170,000 clones, with about 82% as singletons. Sequenced input: PBMCs. The source is a woman between 25 and 40 years old in good health and CMV-seronegative.

The V call is TRBV6-6, the J call TRBJ2-7, with 10 bases lining up with TRBD2. Trimming removed 7 bases from V and 4 bases from J; junction bases left unmatched: 7. This CDR3 has 14 amino acids. In germline, CDR1 is MNHNY, CDR2 SVGAGI (reference sequence). CDR3 bases: TGTGCCAGCAACCTTAGCGGGGGGCTTTACGAGCAGTACTTC. Its protein is CASNLSGGLYEQYF.

A single count supports this clone. The chain carries TRBV7-2 and TRBJ1-1, with TRBD1 as a possible D gene (5 bases). This CDR3 has 15 residues. V was shortened by 5 bases and J by 4 bases, with 17 bases between the two germline ends. Germline V gives CDR1 SGHTA, CDR2 FQGNSA. Written as DNA, the CDR3 is TGTGCCAGCAGCGACACCGGGACTTTGGGCACTGAAGCTTTCTTT. Residues: CASSDTGTLGTEAFF.

The J gene is TRBJ1-1, the V gene TRBV19, with unresolved D. V was shortened by 5 bases and J by 4 bases, with 11 bases between the two germline ends. The CDR3 spans 13 residues. Germline CDR1 is LNHDA and CDR2 is SQIVND (reference sequence). CDR3 loop: CASSAWEATEAFF. In DNA form, the CDR3 reads TGTGCCAGTAGTGCCTGGGAGGCCACTGAAGCTTTCTTT.

This clone was counted between two and nine times. V usage is TRBV6-5 and J usage is TRBJ1-2, with 7 bases aligning to TRBD1. CDR1 and CDR2 from the germline V gene are MNHEY and SVGAGI. The CDR3 loop spans 14 amino acids. V dropped 2 bases and J dropped 4; count of bases not matched to a gene: 4. Written as DNA, the CDR3 is TGTGCCAGCAGTTACGACAGGGCCCCCTATGGCTACACCTTC. Protein: CASSYDRAPYGYTF.

V is TRBV9 and J is TRBJ2-7; D unclear. V was clipped by 0 bases and J by 4 bases, with 8 bases between them. The length of the CDR3 is 13 residues. Germline CDR1 reads SGDLS; CDR2 reads YYNGEE. CDR3 sequence reads: CASSVADGYEQYF. The CDR3 bases are TGTGCCAGCAGCGTAGCCGACGGGTACGAGCAGTACTTC.

This chain uses TRBV4-3 with TRBJ2-3; 12 nucleotides line up with TRBD2. After removal of 0 bases from V and 7 bases from J, the junction contained 11 bases not matched to a gene. Per the germline V gene, CDR1 is LGHNA and CDR2 is YSLEER. The CDR3 is made up of 18 amino acids. The CDR3 nucleotides read TGCGCCAGCAGCCAAGATCCATCACTAGCGGGGGGTAAGAATACGCAGTATTTT. Its protein is CASSQDPSLAGGKNTQYF.

This clone occurred a few times. The chain uses TRBV2 and TRBJ2-2, with D maybe TRBD1 (6 bases). The germline CDR1 and CDR2 sequences are SNHLY and FYNNEI. The CDR3 is made up of 12 amino acids. The V and J ends lost 9 bases and 12 bases respectively, with 17 bases between them. CDR3 amino acids: CASDSRQAKLFF. In DNA, the CDR3 is TGTGCCAGTGATTCGCGACAGGCGAAGCTGTTTTTT.

The chain joins TRBV19 to TRBJ1-5; 9 nucleotides align to TRBD1. Germline V lookup: CDR1 LNHDA, CDR2 SQIVND (reference sequence). J lost 5 bases, V lost 7 bases, and 12 bases had no gene match. The CDR3 covers 16 residues. The CDR3 coding sequence is TGTGCCAGTAAATTGGAGGACAGGGGCCGGTATCAGCCCCAGCATTTT. Its protein product is CASKLEDRGRYQPQHF. Complete variable domain (other parts from reference TRBV19 and TRBJ1-5): DGGITQSPKYLFRKEGQNVTLSCEQNLNHDAMYWYRQDPGQGLRLIYYSQIVNDFQKGDIAEGYSVSREKKESFPLTVTSAQKNPTAFYLCASKLEDRGRYQPQHFGDGTRLSIL.

The J gene is TRBJ1-5, the V gene TRBV21-1. TRBV21-1 is a pseudogene. CDR3 length equals 16 residues. The CDR3 region has the DNA TGTGCCAGCAGCAGTACCTGGGAGGGGAGCAATCAGCCCCAGCATTTT. It yields the protein CASSSTWEGSNQPQHF.

This rearrangement joins TRBV5-1 to TRBJ2-7; the match to TRBD1 covers 8 bases. Germline V gene data show CDR1 as SGHRS and CDR2 as YFSETQ. The trim removed 4 bases at V and 6 bases at J, leaving 6 bases unmatched. CDR3 length: 13 amino acids. CDR3 in DNA: TGCGCCAGCAGCCCGACAGGGGTACCCGAGCAGTACTTC. Its translation: CASSPTGVPEQYF. The entire variable domain, with the rest obtained from reference TRBV5-1 and TRBJ2-7, is as follows: KAGVTQTPRYLIKTRGQQVTLSCSPISGHRSVSWYQQTPGQGLQFLFEYFSETQRNKGNFPGRFSGRQFSNSRSEMNVSTLELGDSALYLCASSPTGVPEQYFGPGTRLTVT.

The J gene is TRBJ1-1, the V gene TRBV27; 8 nucleotides match TRBD1. The CDR3 consists of 17 residues. Per germline, CDR1 MNHEY and CDR2 SMNVEV (reference sequence). The trim removed 1 base at V and 1 base at J, leaving 8 bases unmatched. The CDR3 coding sequence is TGTGCCAGCAGTTTATTTGGACAGGGCCTGGGGAACACTGAAGCTTTCTTT. Its protein product is CASSLFGQGLGNTEAFF.

This chain joins TRBV9 and TRBJ2-7; TRBD2 aligns across 7 bases. The CDR3 sequence is 16 residues long. V shed 0 bases and J 2 bases; nucleotides not matched to a gene: 8. Germline CDR1 SGDLS, CDR2 YYNGEE. CDR3 nucleotide sequence: TGTGCCAGCAGCGTAGGGCCCTCGGGACTACCCTACGAGCAGTACTTC. It specifies CASSVGPSGLPYEQYF.

The chain combines TRBV30 with TRBJ1-2; D is unresolved. This CDR3 contains 11 residues. V lost 8 bases, J lost 6 bases, and 13 bases lay in between. CDR1 and CDR2 (germline): GTSNPN, SVGIG (reference sequence). CDR3 residues: CAVEGMDGYTF. The CDR3 DNA follows: TGTGCCGTGGAGGGAATGGATGGCTACACCTTC.

This chain uses TRBV9 with TRBJ2-5, with D maybe TRBD2 (6 bases). CDR1 and CDR2 from the germline V gene are SGDLS and YYNGEE. CDR3 size: 14 residues. V was clipped by 0 bases and J by 5 bases, with 11 bases between them. The CDR3 bases are TGTGCCAGCAGCGTAGGTACTAGCAGGGAGACCCAGTACTTC. Encoded protein: CASSVGTSRETQYF.

The V gene is TRBV9, the J gene TRBJ2-2; 8 bases agree with TRBD2. This CDR3 has 15 amino acids. In germline, CDR1 is SGDLS, CDR2 YYNGEE. The V and J ends lost 0 bases and 12 bases, in that order; junction bases with no gene match: 10. The CDR3 sequence is CASSVEMGLGAKLFF. CDR3 nucleotides: TGTGCCAGCAGCGTAGAAATGGGACTAGGAGCGAAGCTGTTTTTT.

Turning to this clone: At one end, the junction sequence differs from germline, possibly due to a read error. V usage is TRBV7-7 and J usage is TRBJ1-1; no firm D call. The CDR3 has 13 amino acids. Germline V gene sequence: CDR1 SSHAT, CDR2 FNYEAQ (reference sequence). The CDR3 reads CASSLGVDTEAFF. CDR3 sequence (DNA): TGTGCTAGCAGCCTCGGGGTGGACACTGAAGCTTTCTTT.

V gene TRBV6-4 combines with J gene TRBJ2-1; 14 bases agree with TRBD2. The germline CDR1 and CDR2 sequences are MRHNA and SNTAGT. V lost 3 bases, J lost 9 bases, and 4 bases stayed unmatched. The CDR3 sequence is 15 residues long. The CDR3 nucleotides are TGTGCCAGCAGTGATACCGGGACTAGCGGGGGTGAGCAGTTCTTC. Protein product: CASSDTGTSGGEQFF.

This clone is a singleton in its sample. The gene calls are TRBV29-1 and TRBJ1-1; 7 nucleotides agree with TRBD1. V shed 4 bases, J shed 4 bases, and the junction held 9 bases outside the gene matches. Germline assignment: CDR1 SQVTM and CDR2 ANQGSEA. This CDR3 has 14 amino acids. The CDR3 loop is CSVVGGRGVTEAFF. DNA for the CDR3: TGCAGCGTTGTGGGGGGCAGGGGGGTCACTGAAGCTTTCTTT.

V and J are TRBV5-4 and TRBJ2-5; maybe TRBD2 (5 bases). Germline CDR1 SGHNT, CDR2 YYREEE (reference sequence). The CDR3 has 13 amino acids. Trimming pared 0 bases from V and 7 bases from J, leaving 10 bases between. For the CDR3, the DNA is TGTGCCAGCAGCTTGGGGACTGAGGGGACCCAGTACTTC. It is translated as CASSLGTEGTQYF. Full variable domain (outside the CDR3, taken from reference TRBV5-4 and TRBJ2-5): ETGVTQSPTHLIKTRGQQVTLRCSSQSGHNTVSWYQQALGQGPQFIFQYYREEENGRGNFPPRFSGLQFPNYSSELNVNALELDDSALYLCASSLGTEGTQYFGPGTRLLVL.

This clone showed up just once. J is TRBJ1-5 and V is TRBV23-1, with D possibly matching TRBD1 (5 bases). TRBV23-1 is an ORF for which the function is uncertain. The V end lost 6 bases, the J end lost 6 bases, and 9 bases lay between the germline ends. The CDR3 extends over 12 amino acids. The CDR3 bases are TGCGCCAGCAGCGGGGACTGTCAGCCCCAGCATTTT. It yields the protein CASSGDCQPQHF.

The V gene is TRBV5-4, the J gene TRBJ1-6; 7 bases align to TRBD1. This CDR3 has 15 amino acids. V trimming: 0 bases; J trimming: 4 bases; junction bases outside the gene matches: 1. The germline CDR1 and CDR2 sequences are SGHNT and YYREEE (reference sequence). As DNA, the CDR3 is TGTGCCAGCAGCTTGGCGACAGGGTATAATTCACCCCTCCACTTT. Its translation is CASSLATGYNSPLHF.

This chain links TRBV18 with TRBJ1-5, with no clear D. Trimming shortened V by 4 bases and J by 2 bases, and 9 bases separated the two germline ends. Germline V gene data show CDR1 as KGHSH and CDR2 as LQKENI. The CDR3 consists of 14 residues. The CDR3 nucleotides read TGTGCCAGCTCACGAATAGGAGGCAATCAGCCCCAGCATTTT. Encoded protein: CASSRIGGNQPQHF.

The genes are TRBV6-5 and TRBJ2-5, with 12 nucleotides matching TRBD2. Unmatched junction bases numbered 4, after V lost 5 bases and J lost 3 bases. The germline V gene has CDR1 MNHEY and CDR2 SVGAGI. The length of the CDR3 is 15 residues. The CDR3 is CASSRLAGGKETQYF. The CDR3 DNA sequence: TGTGCCAGCAGTCGTCTAGCGGGGGGGAAAGAGACCCAGTACTTC.

The rearrangement links TRBV30 to TRBJ1-1; D is ambiguous. Trimming shortened V by 4 bases and J by 0 bases, and 12 bases separated the two germline ends. Germline V gives CDR1 GTSNPN, CDR2 SVGIG (reference sequence). The CDR3 consists of 14 residues. This CDR3 is CAWKPSLLNTEAFF. DNA for the CDR3: TGTGCCTGGAAGCCCTCGTTACTGAACACTGAAGCTTTCTTT. Filled out from reference TRBV30 and TRBJ1-1, the complete variable domain reads SQTIHQWPATLVQPVGSPLSLECTVEGTSNPNLYWYRQAAGRGLQLLFYSVGIGQISSEVPQNLSASRPQDRQFILSSKKLLLSDSGFYLCAWKPSLLNTEAFFGQGTRLTVV.

In this sample, this clone turned up a few times. The chain combines TRBV4-3 with TRBJ1-4; D is unresolved. Germline V gene sequence: CDR1 LGHNA, CDR2 YSLEER. The V end was cut by 3 bases, the J end by 5 bases, with 13 bases between. This CDR3 region has 15 residues. The CDR3 region is CASSQGRVPNEKLFF. The CDR3 DNA follows: TGCGCCAGCAGCCAGGGGAGGGTTCCAAATGAAAAACTGTTTTTT.

The chain recombines TRBV6-5 with TRBJ1-1; a weak D match, TRBD1 (5 bases). The V end lost 2 bases, the J end lost 5 bases, and 18 bases lay between the germline ends. Per germline, CDR1 MNHEY and CDR2 SVGAGI. The CDR3 has 16 residues. In DNA, the CDR3 is TGTGCCAGCAGTTACGCCCCCCGTGGGGGGGAAACTGAAGCTTTCTTT. Amino acid sequence: CASSYAPRGGETEAFF.

A word on this clone: The junction shows a germline mismatch at one end, possibly a read error. The CDR3 protein is CASSSLQGPSYEQYF. The DNA of the CDR3 is TGTGCTAGCAGCTCACTACAGGGGCCCTCCTACGAGCAGTACTTC. The chain combines TRBV7-7 with TRBJ2-7, with TRBD1 matching 7 bases. This CDR3 comprises 15 residues. CDR1 is SSHAT and CDR2 is FNYEAQ in the germline V gene (reference sequence).

V is TRBV6-1 and J is TRBJ2-4; 7 bases align to TRBD2. Looked up from germline, CDR1 is MNHNS and CDR2 is SASEGT. The V segment lost 1 base and the J segment 7 bases; nucleotides outside the gene matches: 7. CDR3 length: 15 residues. For the CDR3, the DNA is TGTGCCAGCAGTGAAGATCACGGGAGGCCGAACATTCAGTACTTC. This translates into CASSEDHGRPNIQYF.